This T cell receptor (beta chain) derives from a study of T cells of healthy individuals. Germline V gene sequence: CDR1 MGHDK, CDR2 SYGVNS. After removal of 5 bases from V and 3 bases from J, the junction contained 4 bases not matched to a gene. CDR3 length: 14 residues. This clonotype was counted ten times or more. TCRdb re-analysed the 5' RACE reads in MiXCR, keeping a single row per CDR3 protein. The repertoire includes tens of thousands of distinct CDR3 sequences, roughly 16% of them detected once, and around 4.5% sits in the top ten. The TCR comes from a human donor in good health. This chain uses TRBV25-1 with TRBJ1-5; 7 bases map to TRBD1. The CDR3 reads CASSSGQDNQPQHF. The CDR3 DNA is TGTGCCAGCAGTTCCGGACAGGACAATCAGCCCCAGCATTTT.